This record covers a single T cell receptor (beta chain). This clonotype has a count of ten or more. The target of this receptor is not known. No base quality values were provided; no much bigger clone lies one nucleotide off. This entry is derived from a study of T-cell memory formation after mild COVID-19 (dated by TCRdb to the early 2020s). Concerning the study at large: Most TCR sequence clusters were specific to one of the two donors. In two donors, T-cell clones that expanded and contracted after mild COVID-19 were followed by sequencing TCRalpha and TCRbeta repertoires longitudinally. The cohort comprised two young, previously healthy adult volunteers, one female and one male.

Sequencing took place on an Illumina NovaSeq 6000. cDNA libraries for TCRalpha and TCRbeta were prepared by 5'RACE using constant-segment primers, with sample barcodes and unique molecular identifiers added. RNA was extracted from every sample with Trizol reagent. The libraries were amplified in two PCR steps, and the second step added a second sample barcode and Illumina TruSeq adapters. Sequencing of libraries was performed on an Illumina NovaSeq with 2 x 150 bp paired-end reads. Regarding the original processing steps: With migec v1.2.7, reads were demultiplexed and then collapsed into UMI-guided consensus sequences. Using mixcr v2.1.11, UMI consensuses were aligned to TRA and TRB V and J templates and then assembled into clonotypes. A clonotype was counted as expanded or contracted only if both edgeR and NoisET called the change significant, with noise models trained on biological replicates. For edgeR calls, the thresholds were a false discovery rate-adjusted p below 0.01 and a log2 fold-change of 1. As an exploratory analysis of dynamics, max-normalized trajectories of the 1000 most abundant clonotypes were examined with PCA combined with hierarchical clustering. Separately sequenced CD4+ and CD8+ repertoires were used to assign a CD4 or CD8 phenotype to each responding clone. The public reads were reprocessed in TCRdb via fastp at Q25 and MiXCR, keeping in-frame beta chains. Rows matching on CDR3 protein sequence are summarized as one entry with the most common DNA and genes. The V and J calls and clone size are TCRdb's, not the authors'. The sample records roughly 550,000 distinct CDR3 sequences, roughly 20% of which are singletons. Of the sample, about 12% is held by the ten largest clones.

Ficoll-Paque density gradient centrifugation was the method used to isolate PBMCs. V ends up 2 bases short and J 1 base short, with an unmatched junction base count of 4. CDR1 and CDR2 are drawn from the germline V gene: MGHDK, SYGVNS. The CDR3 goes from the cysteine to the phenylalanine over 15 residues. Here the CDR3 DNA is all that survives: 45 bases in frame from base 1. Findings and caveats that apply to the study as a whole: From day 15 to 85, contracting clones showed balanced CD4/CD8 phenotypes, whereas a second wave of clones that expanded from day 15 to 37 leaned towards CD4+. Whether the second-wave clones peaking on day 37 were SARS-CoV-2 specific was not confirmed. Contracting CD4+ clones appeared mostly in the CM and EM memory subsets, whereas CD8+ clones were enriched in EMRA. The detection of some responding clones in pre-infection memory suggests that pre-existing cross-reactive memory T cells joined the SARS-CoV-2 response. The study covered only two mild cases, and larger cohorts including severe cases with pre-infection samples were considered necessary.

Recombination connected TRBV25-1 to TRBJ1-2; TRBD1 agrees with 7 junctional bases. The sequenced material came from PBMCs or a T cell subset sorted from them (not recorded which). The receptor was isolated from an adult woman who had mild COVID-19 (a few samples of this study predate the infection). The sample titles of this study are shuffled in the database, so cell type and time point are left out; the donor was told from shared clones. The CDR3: CASSEVGTVNYGYTF. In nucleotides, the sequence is TGTGCCAGCAGTGAAGTTGGGACAGTTAACTATGGCTACACCTTC.